This entry lists 9 T cell receptor beta chains sequenced from one sample in a study of radiation and T cells in renal cell carcinoma. Profiled with immunoSEQ multiplex PCR; TCRdb holds only in-frame clones, not every one. This sample has 150,000 or so clones, with around 89% found just once. Sample time point: baseline pretreatment blood. As for treatment: 15 Gy SBRT to primary tumor, nephrectomy 4 weeks later. The sequences come from blood, collected from a patient whose treatment included radiotherapy and nephrectomy. These receptors originate from a woman in her 70s with renal cell carcinoma.

The chain carries TRBV11-3 and TRBJ2-2; D may correspond to TRBD1 or TRBD2 (5 bases each). V was pared by 5 bases and J by 2 bases, with 9 bases between. The V gene's germline CDR1 is SGHNT and CDR2 YENEEA. The CDR3 runs 14 residues. CDR3 coding DNA: TGTGCCAGCAGCCCGGGGCCTAACACCGGGGAGCTGTTTTTT. Encoded protein: CASSPGPNTGELFF.

This chain links TRBV4-2 with TRBJ1-4; 8 bases match TRBD1. The CDR3 consists of 15 residues. V shed 4 bases, J shed 8 bases, and the junction held 9 bases outside the gene matches. Germline V CDR1 and CDR2: LGHNA, YNFKEQ. The CDR3 DNA sequence: TGTGCCAGCAGCCGACCGCAGGGGGCAGGGGAAAAACTGTTTTTT. Translation gives CASSRPQGAGEKLFF.

This sequence joins TRBV29-1 and TRBJ2-7; D gene uncertain. CDR1 SQVTM and CDR2 ANQGSEA come from the germline V gene. The CDR3 sequence is 11 residues long. Trimming stripped 6 bases from V and 4 bases from J, with 10 bases between. This CDR3 reads CSVMLGYEQYF. The CDR3 region has the DNA TGCAGCGTCATGCTAGGGTACGAGCAGTACTTC.

The chain combines TRBV6-6 with TRBJ1-3; no reliable D call. Trimming took 3 bases from V and 0 from J, leaving 6 bases between them. Germline V gene lookup returns CDR1 MNHNY and CDR2 SVGAGI (reference sequence). The CDR3 runs 14 residues. CDR3 in amino acids: CASSYPASGNTIYF. The CDR3 coding sequence is TGTGCCAGCAGTTATCCAGCCTCTGGAAACACCATATATTTT.

The V gene is TRBV14, the J gene TRBJ1-1, with a possible D match to TRBD1 (5 bases). The CDR3 length is 13 residues. CDR1 SGHDN and CDR2 FVKESK come from the germline V gene. Trimming shortened V by 3 bases and J by 6 bases, and 11 bases separated the two germline ends. The CDR3, as DNA: TGTGCCAGCAGCCATACGGGGGGGTCTGAAGCTTTCTTT. This translates into CASSHTGGSEAFF.

The V call is TRBV7-2, the J call TRBJ2-1; 12 bases fit TRBD2. CDR1 is SGHTA and CDR2 is FQGNSA in the germline V gene. J was trimmed by 5 bases and V by 7 bases; bases with no gene match: 6. This CDR3 has 15 residues. The CDR3 DNA sequence: TGTGCCAGCACCCTAACTAGCGGGGGGCACAATGAGCAGTTCTTC. Translating gives CASTLTSGGHNEQFF.

The chain couples TRBV5-1 to TRBJ1-2; 8 bases align to TRBD1. V gave up 4 bases and J gave up 5 bases; unmatched junction bases: 4. The CDR3 runs to 13 residues. Germline lookup yields CDR1 SGHRS and CDR2 YFSETQ. For the CDR3, the DNA is TGCGCCAGCAGCGGGACAGGAACATATGGCTACACCTTC. Amino acid sequence: CASSGTGTYGYTF. The full variable domain, with the rest looked up from reference TRBV5-1 and TRBJ1-2, is KAGVTQTPRYLIKTRGQQVTLSCSPISGHRSVSWYQQTPGQGLQFLFEYFSETQRNKGNFPGRFSGRQFSNSRSEMNVSTLELGDSALYLCASSGTGTYGYTFGSGTRLTVV.

The chain carries TRBV11-2 and TRBJ1-2; 10 nucleotides agree with TRBD1. CDR3 size: 15 residues. Germline-derived CDR1 and CDR2 are SGHAT and FQNNGV. V lost 3 bases to trimming and J lost 6 bases; unmatched junction nucleotides: 7. Here the CDR3 reads CASSLGDRGRDGYTF. The CDR3 region has the DNA TGTGCCAGCAGCTTGGGTGACAGGGGGCGAGATGGCTACACCTTC.

The gene calls are TRBV27 and TRBJ1-5, with TRBD1 matching 9 bases. V was clipped by 6 bases and J by 3 bases; unmatched bases: 15. CDR3 size: 18 residues. From germline, CDR1 is MNHEY and CDR2 SMNVEV (reference sequence). The chain's CDR3 is CASSRLEQGASPNQPQHF. In DNA form, the CDR3 reads TGTGCCAGCAGCCGACTAGAACAGGGGGCTTCACCCAATCAGCCCCAGCATTTT.